A single sample gave rise to the 2 T cell receptor beta chains below, sequenced in a study of cytomegalovirus exposure and HLA in healthy donors. The PCR used 60 Vbeta and 13 Jbeta primers. The repertoire was sequenced with immunoSEQ multiplex PCR; TCRdb's copy has only in-frame clones and lacks some. The profile shows more than 80,000 clones, around 77% of them singletons. Sequencing was carried out using PBMCs. The receptors shown here come from a woman aged 60-75 years in good health and CMV-seropositive.

The chain is built from TRBV7-9 and TRBJ2-7, with 10 bases that match TRBD2. Germline V lookup: CDR1 SEHNR, CDR2 FQNEAQ (reference sequence). The junction had 3 bases not matched to a gene; V was cut back by 4 bases and J by 3 bases. The CDR3 consists of 14 residues. The CDR3 sequence is CASSSSGRVYEQYF. The CDR3 region has the DNA TGTGCCAGCAGCTCGAGCGGGAGGGTCTACGAGCAGTACTTC.

The chain combines TRBV28 with TRBJ2-7; D possibly corresponds to TRBD2 (6 bases). The V end lost 7 bases, the J end lost 6 bases, and 19 bases lay between the germline ends. This CDR3 contains 14 residues. From germline, CDR1 is MDHEN and CDR2 SYDVKM. CDR3 DNA: TGTGCCAGCAACAACGGCGGGAAGGGGCGCGAGCAGTACTTC. Translated, it gives CASNNGGKGREQYF.